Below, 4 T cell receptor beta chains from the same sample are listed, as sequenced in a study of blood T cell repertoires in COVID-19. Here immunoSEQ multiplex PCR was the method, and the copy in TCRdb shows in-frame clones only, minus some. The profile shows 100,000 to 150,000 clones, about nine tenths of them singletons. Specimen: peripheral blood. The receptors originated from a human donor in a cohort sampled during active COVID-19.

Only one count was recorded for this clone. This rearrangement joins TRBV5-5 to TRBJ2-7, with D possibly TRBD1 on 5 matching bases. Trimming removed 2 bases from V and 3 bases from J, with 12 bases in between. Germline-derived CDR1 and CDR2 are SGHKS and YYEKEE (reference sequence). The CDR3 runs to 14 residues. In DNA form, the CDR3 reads TGTGCCAGCAGCTTCGGGTCCCAGGGCTACGAGCAGTACTTC. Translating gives CASSFGSQGYEQYF.

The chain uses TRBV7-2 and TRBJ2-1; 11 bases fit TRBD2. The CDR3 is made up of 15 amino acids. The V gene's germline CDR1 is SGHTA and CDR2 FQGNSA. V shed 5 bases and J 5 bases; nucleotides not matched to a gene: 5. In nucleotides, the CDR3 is TGTGCCAGCAGCGTGGGACTAGCGGCTAACAATGAGCAGTTCTTC. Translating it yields CASSVGLAANNEQFF.

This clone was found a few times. The CDR3, as DNA: TGCAGCGTTGAAGAATGGGGGACCCCCCGGCAATTCCTAGCGGGGGAAAACAATGAGCAGTTCTTC. Translation gives CSVEEWGTPRQFLAGENNEQFF. The V call is TRBV29-1, the J call TRBJ2-1; 10 bases align to TRBD2. The germline V gene has CDR1 SQVTM and CDR2 ANQGSEA. V lost 0 bases and J lost 5; bases outside the gene matches: 25. This CDR3 region has 22 residues.

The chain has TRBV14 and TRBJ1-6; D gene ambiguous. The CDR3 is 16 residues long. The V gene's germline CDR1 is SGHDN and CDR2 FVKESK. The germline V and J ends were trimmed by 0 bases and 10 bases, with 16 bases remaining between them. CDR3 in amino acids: CASSQDLGGAGSPLHF. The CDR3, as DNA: TGTGCCAGCAGCCAAGATCTTGGTGGCGCCGGGTCACCCCTCCACTTT. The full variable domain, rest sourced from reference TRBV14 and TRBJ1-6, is EAGVTQFPSHSVIEKGQTVTLRCDPISGHDNLYWYRRVMGKEIKFLLHFVKESKQDESGMPNNRFLAERTGGTYSTLKVQPAELEDSGVYFCASSQDLGGAGSPLHFGNGTRLTVT.